This T cell receptor beta chain stems from a study of cytomegalovirus exposure and HLA in healthy donors. Study context: In a later analysis, it was reported that the approximately 120 validation repertoires had been produced on the same platform as the roughly 700 repertoires belonging to the first cohort.

This clone has only one observation. Its specificity is unknown. General study findings and limits: The authors listed 150 to 200 TCR beta chains as cytomegalovirus-associated. The majority of TCR sequences were rare, yet some public TCRs appeared in many donors. In vitro experiments confirmed that a few CMV-associated chains were specific for CMV antigens.

Data came from immunoSEQ multiplex PCR; TCRdb stores just in-frame clones and leaves some out. The sample contains 150,000 to 180,000 clones, about 88% of which appear only once. CDR3 length: 13 amino acids. Germline V CDR1 and CDR2: SGHAT, FQNNGV. V lost 2 bases and J lost 6, with 8 bases in between. This sequence was found in a man aged 18 to 29 in good health and CMV-seropositive. The gene calls are TRBV11-2 and TRBJ2-1, with D maybe TRBD2 (6 bases). Material: PBMCs. CDR3 residues: CASSLPGLNEQFF. Written as DNA, the CDR3 is TGTGCCAGCAGCTTACCGGGACTCAATGAGCAGTTCTTC.